The TCR beta chain described here comes from a study of tumor and adjacent non-tumor tissue in lung cancer. The wider study: Millions of productive TCRbeta reads were obtained per sample on average. Study-wide points: Tumor tissue had significantly higher TCR diversity than normal lung.

As to this clonotype: Its cognate antigen is unknown. The conserved phenylalanine or tryptophan is not found at the CDR3 terminus, so this likely reflects a read error.

The library came from three nested PCR rounds adapted from ARM-PCR protocols. TCRdb reprocessed the multiplex PCR reads via MiXCR and lists one record per CDR3 protein. The table lists tens of thousands of distinct CDR3 sequences, 76% of them singletons. The CDR3 covers 15 residues. Per germline, CDR1 SGHNT and CDR2 YENEEA. The template was RNA from unsorted bulk tissue. More than 3 cm separated this lung sample from the edge of the tumor. Newly diagnosed lung cancer patients had thoracic surgery in China, August–November 2014, without prior chemotherapy. The receptor comes from a man between 70 and 80 years old with non-small cell lung cancer. Material: distant non-tumor lung tissue. The chain has TRBV11-3 and TRBJ2-3; D may be TRBD2 (5 bases). This chain's CDR3 is CDSTRREVSTDTQYY. As DNA, the CDR3 is TGTGACAGCACCCGTCGGGAAGTAAGTACAGATACGCAGTATTAT.